This T cell receptor (beta chain) was sequenced for a study of CD8 T cells in ankylosing spondylitis. General study points: In reactive arthritis synovial fluid and blood, some motif variants had been reported before.

As the method for making TCR beta libraries, quantitative 5'-RACE with molecular barcodes was used. MiXCR, run by TCRdb on the 5' RACE reads, gives a single entry per CDR3 protein. The sample yields under 400,000 distinct CDR3 sequences, approximately 10% seen once. This clonotype turned up a few times. Its antigen is still unknown. This CDR3 region has 18 residues. Trimming shortened V by 1 base and J by 4 bases, and 20 bases separated the two germline ends. Germline values: CDR1 SGHVS, CDR2 FQNEAQ. This chain connects TRBV7-8 to TRBJ1-5; D gene unclear. The clonotype originates from a female donor with ankylosing spondylitis or in good health (not recorded which). Material: blood, either unsorted or a sorted T cell fraction (not recorded which). The chain's CDR3 is CASSLGEGSGSQNQPQHF. The CDR3 coding sequence is TGTGCCAGCAGCTTAGGTGAGGGAAGTGGCTCACAAAATCAGCCCCAGCATTTT.